The entry below gives a single TCR beta chain sequence along with its context. MiXCR, run by TCRdb on the RT-PCR reads, gives a single entry per CDR3 protein. The sample yields 900,000 to 1,000,000 distinct CDR3 sequences, 15% to 20% seen once. The source of the sample is a study of patients and donors after allogeneic stem cell transplantation. The germline V gene has CDR1 MNHEY and CDR2 SMNVEV (reference sequence). The V and J ends lost 6 bases and 2 bases respectively, with 14 bases between them. This CDR3 is built from 14 residues. The receptor comes from a human donor who was either an allogeneic HSCT recipient or a stem cell or donor lymphocyte infusion donor (not recorded which). It is not recorded whose cells these are; they may come from a transplant donor. The chain uses TRBV27 and TRBJ2-7; possibly TRBD2 for D (6 bases). Sequencing was performed on blood, either unsorted or a sorted T cell fraction (not recorded which). CDR3 amino acids: CASRPREIPYEQYF. The DNA for the CDR3 is TGTGCCAGCAGACCTCGGGAGATTCCCTACGAGCAGTACTTC.